This TCR beta chain was captured in a study of T cells in Graves' hyperthyroidism and ophthalmopathy. Patients were excluded for uncontrolled infection, other autoimmune disease, pregnancy or lactation. About this clonotype itself: What it binds is not known.

Study findings and constraints: Also found in blood were most expanded thyroid clonotypes above 0.001. The model predicted ophthalmopathy a median around six months before onset. A 13 V-J model separated ophthalmopathy from stable hyperthyroidism.

The V end was cut by 7 bases, the J end by 2 bases, with 15 bases between. This CDR3 is 14 amino acids long. Germline V gene data show CDR1 as SGHRS and CDR2 as YFSETQ. RNA transcripts were the template for amplifying TCR beta CDR3 regions. A set of HTBI primers served as the primers for a first-round RT-PCR of the TCR CDR3. Via MiXCR, TCRdb re-called the multiplex PCR reads, giving one row per CDR3 protein. The sample lists approximately 510,000 distinct CDR3 sequences, approximately 49% occurring once. This TCR derives from an adult woman with Graves' disease, either hyperthyroidism or ophthalmopathy (not recorded which). The chain carries TRBV5-1 and TRBJ2-5, with D hard to call. Source material: peripheral blood or thyroid tissue (not recorded which). CDR3: CASHPGGSQETQYF. The CDR3 bases are TGCGCCAGCCACCCAGGCGGAAGTCAAGAGACCCAGTACTTC.